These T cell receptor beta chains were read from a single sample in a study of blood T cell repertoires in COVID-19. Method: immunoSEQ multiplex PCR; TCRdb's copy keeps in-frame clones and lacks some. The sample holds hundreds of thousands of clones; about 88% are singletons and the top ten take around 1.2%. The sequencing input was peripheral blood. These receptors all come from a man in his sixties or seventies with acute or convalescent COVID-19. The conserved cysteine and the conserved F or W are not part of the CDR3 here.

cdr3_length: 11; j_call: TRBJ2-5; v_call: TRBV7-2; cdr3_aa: ASSPSGSETQY
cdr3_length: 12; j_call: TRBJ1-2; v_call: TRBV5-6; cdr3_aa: ASSFIRGTDGYT
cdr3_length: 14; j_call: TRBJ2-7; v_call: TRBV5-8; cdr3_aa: ASSRGGTSRDYEQY
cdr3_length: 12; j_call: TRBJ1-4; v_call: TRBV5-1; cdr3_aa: ASGTGRANEKLF
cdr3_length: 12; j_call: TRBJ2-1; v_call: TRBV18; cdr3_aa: ASSPLTPYNEQF
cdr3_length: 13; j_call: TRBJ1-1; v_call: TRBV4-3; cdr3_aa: ASSQGQGVVTEAF
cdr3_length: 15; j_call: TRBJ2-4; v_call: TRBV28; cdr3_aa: ASSLMVGGRAKNIQY
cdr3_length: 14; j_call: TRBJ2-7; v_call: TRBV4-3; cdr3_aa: ASSPSILGGAYEQY
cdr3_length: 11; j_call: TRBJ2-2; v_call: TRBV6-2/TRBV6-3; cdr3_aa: ASSYSRDGELF
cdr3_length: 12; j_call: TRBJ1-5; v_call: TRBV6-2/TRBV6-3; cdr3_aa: ASSYSEDRQPQH
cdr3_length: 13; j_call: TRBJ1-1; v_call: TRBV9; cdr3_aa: ASSAHPDGQGEAF
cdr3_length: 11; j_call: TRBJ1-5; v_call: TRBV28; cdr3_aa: ASSSTDNQPQH
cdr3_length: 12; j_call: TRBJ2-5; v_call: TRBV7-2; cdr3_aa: ASSPSRGRETQY